The next 12 T cell receptor beta chains were all read from a single sample in a study of T cells in pancreatic ductal adenocarcinoma. The selected patients with pancreatic ductal adenocarcinoma had surgery but no neoadjuvant therapy. Measured with immunoSEQ multiplex PCR; TCRdb has only the in-frame clones, and not every one. The sample gives 97,000 or so clones, roughly 96% of which show up once; roughly 3.1% is in the top ten. Sequenced: PBMCs. The receptors were sampled from a human donor with pancreatic ductal adenocarcinoma.

This sequence joins TRBV25-1 and TRBJ1-1; possible D gene TRBD1, 5 bases. The V end lost 1 base, the J end lost 6 bases, and 18 bases lay between the germline ends. Germline CDR1 MGHDK, CDR2 SYGVNS. This CDR3 spans 16 amino acids. The CDR3, as DNA: TGTGCCAGCAGTGAATCCCGGGGCGGGGGTGACGCTGAAGCTTTCTTT. Translating gives CASSESRGGGDAEAFF.

The V gene is TRBV20-1, the J gene TRBJ2-7; no clear D. Germline CDR1 and CDR2: DFQATT and SNEGSKA (reference sequence). Trimming stripped 3 bases from V and 5 bases from J, with 5 bases between. This CDR3 comprises 10 residues. The CDR3 bases are TGCAGTGCTAGGAGGCACGAGCAGTACTTC. Protein sequence: CSARRHEQYF.

The chain combines TRBV5-4 with TRBJ2-6, with no clear D. The CDR3 is 13 amino acids. The ends were cut back, 7 bases at V and 2 bases at J, with 7 bases in the middle. Germline values: CDR1 SGHNT, CDR2 YYREEE (reference sequence). CDR3 bases: TGTGCCAGCTTTGGAGCTGGGGCCAACGTCCTGACTTTC. Translating it yields CASFGAGANVLTF.

V is TRBV19 and J is TRBJ2-5, with D tentatively TRBD2 (5 bases). V was clipped by 5 bases and J by 7 bases, with 14 bases between them. Germline V lookup: CDR1 LNHDA, CDR2 SQIVND (reference sequence). This CDR3 has 13 amino acids. The CDR3 coding sequence is TGTGCCAGTAGTCCCACCCTCGGAGGGACCCAGTACTTC. Its protein product is CASSPTLGGTQYF.

The chain recombines TRBV14 with TRBJ2-3, with 11 nucleotides matching TRBD2. V dropped 4 bases and J dropped 4; count of bases not matched to a gene: 10. CDR3 length: 17 residues. CDR1 is SGHDN, CDR2 FVKESK, per germline. The CDR3 DNA reads TGTGCCAGCAGCCTTATTCTGCTAGCGGGAGGTCCAGATACGCAGTATTTT. Translating gives CASSLILLAGGPDTQYF.

Written as DNA, the CDR3 is TGTGCCAGCAGCCCCGGGACTAGTCGTAATACGCAGTATTTT. This gives the protein CASSPGTSRNTQYF. J is TRBJ2-3 and V is TRBV7-3; 8 nucleotides align to TRBD2. V shed 5 bases, J shed 7 bases, and the junction held 8 bases outside the gene matches. This CDR3 is 14 amino acids long. Germline V gene data show CDR1 as SGHTA and CDR2 as FQGTGA.

This clone was found once. This chain joins TRBV28 and TRBJ1-1; D is unclear. This CDR3 region has 14 residues. Deletions cut 4 bases from V and 8 bases from J, with 17 bases between. The germline gives CDR1 MDHEN, CDR2 SYDVKM. The CDR3 DNA sequence: TGTGCCAGCAGTTCTGCCCATACGAGAATGGAAGCTTTCTTT. It encodes CASSSAHTRMEAFF.

V is TRBV5-1 and J is TRBJ2-2; D possibly corresponds to TRBD1 (6 bases). This CDR3 comprises 16 residues. V shed 9 bases and J shed 5 bases, with 23 bases lying between them. CDR1 SGHRS and CDR2 YFSETQ come from the germline V gene. The CDR3 DNA is TGCGCCACCTCGAATCCCGGGACAACGATGACCGGGGAGCTGTTTTTT. It encodes CATSNPGTTMTGELFF.

In DNA form, the CDR3 reads TGCAGCGTTTTTCCTAGCGGGATCTACGAGCAGTACTTC. Translation gives CSVFPSGIYEQYF. This chain links TRBV29-1 with TRBJ2-7; TRBD2 matches 9 bases. With V trimmed by 5 bases and J by 3 bases, 5 bases remained unmatched. The CDR3 runs 13 residues. Germline CDR1 is SQVTM and CDR2 is ANQGSEA.

The J gene is TRBJ2-7, the V gene TRBV27, with D perhaps matching TRBD2 (5 bases). Deletions cut 2 bases from V and 3 bases from J, with 14 bases between. The CDR3 is made up of 15 amino acids. The germline gives CDR1 MNHEY, CDR2 SMNVEV (reference sequence). The CDR3 DNA reads TGTGCCAGCAGTTTAAGGGCTAGCTTCCTCTACGAGCAGTACTTC. Amino acid sequence: CASSLRASFLYEQYF.

This chain links TRBV7-9 with TRBJ2-2; TRBD2 agrees at 10 bases. This CDR3 has 15 residues. Germline values: CDR1 SEHNR, CDR2 FQNEAQ (reference sequence). The V segment lost 7 bases and the J segment 3 bases; nucleotides outside the gene matches: 5. CDR3 DNA: TGTGCCAGCACCCAAAGCGGGAGGGACACCGGGGAGCTGTTTTTT. This translates into CASTQSGRDTGELFF.

The rearrangement uses TRBV9 and TRBJ2-4, with a weak D call TRBD2 (6 bases). This CDR3 spans 16 amino acids. V shed 0 bases and J shed 5 bases, with 15 bases lying between them. Germline CDR1 and CDR2: SGDLS and YYNGEE. The CDR3 coding sequence is TGTGCCAGCAGCGTAGGGCTGGGGGGTGGCGAAAACATTCAGTACTTC. Translated, it gives CASSVGLGGGENIQYF.